Each of the 11 T cell receptor beta chains below was sequenced from the same sample in a study of metastatic and nonmetastatic thyroid tumors. MiXCR re-clonotyped the PCR reads for TCRdb. The sample lists more than 85,000 clones, around 9.2% occurring once. The entire patient cohort was treatment-naive prior to thyroid surgery. Sequenced material: blood. The receptors shown here come from a female donor with papillary thyroid cancer or a benign thyroid nodule (not recorded which). Some clones in this sample may be carry-over from other donors' samples.

At least ten counts were recorded for this clone. The chain couples TRBV2 to TRBJ1-6; the D is unclear. V dropped 4 bases and J dropped 6 bases, with 7 bases sitting between them. Germline CDR1 SNHLY, CDR2 FYNNEI. The CDR3 covers 13 residues. The CDR3 DNA sequence: TGTGCCAGCAGTGCCGACGCTAATTCACCCCTCCACTTT. Translated: CASSADANSPLHF.

In this sample, this clone turned up a few times. This may stem from a read error, because a much larger clone lies one nucleotide away. The chain couples TRBV20-1 to TRBJ2-3; D assignment may be TRBD1 or TRBD2 (7 bases each). V was trimmed by 3 bases and J by 4 bases, leaving 17 bases between them. Per germline, CDR1 DFQATT and CDR2 SNEGSKA (reference sequence). The CDR3 is 15 amino acids. For the CDR3, the DNA is TGCAGTGCTAGCTTCAGGGGAGGGGGCCCAGATACGCAGTATTTT. As protein: CSASFRGGGPDTQYF.

This clone has at least ten counts. This chain uses TRBV30 with TRBJ2-6; 8 nucleotides align to TRBD2. V lost 4 bases to trimming and J lost 0 bases; unmatched junction nucleotides: 5. From germline, CDR1 is GTSNPN and CDR2 SVGIG (reference sequence). CDR3 length: 16 amino acids. The CDR3 here is CAWNAGGLSGANVLTF. In nucleotides, the CDR3 is TGTGCCTGGAACGCGGGGGGCCTCTCTGGGGCCAACGTCCTGACTTTC.

Many counts were recorded for this clone. The genes are TRBV6-4 and TRBJ1-5, with a possible D match to TRBD1 (6 bases). The CDR3 loop spans 14 amino acids. Germline-derived CDR1 and CDR2 are MRHNA and SNTAGT. V lost 2 bases and J 5 bases, leaving 10 bases between the germline ends. The CDR3 sequence is CASSDGGADQPQHF. CDR3 DNA: TGTGCCAGCAGTGACGGGGGGGCCGATCAGCCCCAGCATTTT.

This clone was observed many times. This chain uses TRBV5-6 with TRBJ1-6, with D perhaps matching TRBD1 (5 bases). V lost 3 bases, J lost 9 bases, and 19 bases lay in between. CDR1 is SGHDT and CDR2 is YYEEEE in the germline V gene. CDR3 size: 16 residues. CDR3 amino acids: CASSSRGGLVGSPLHF. CDR3 DNA: TGTGCCAGCAGCTCCCGGGGGGGACTTGTGGGTTCACCCCTCCACTTT.

A few counts support this clone. A much more abundant neighbour one base away suggests this may be a read error. At the DNA level, this CDR3 is encoded by other sequences in the same sample as well. This chain joins TRBV10-3 and TRBJ1-6, with unresolved D. The V and J ends lost 6 bases and 7 bases respectively, with 10 bases between them. This CDR3 comprises 13 residues. Per the germline V gene, CDR1 is ENHRY and CDR2 is SYGVKD. CDR3 sequence: CAISSAQNSPLHF. The CDR3 coding sequence is TGTGCCATCAGCTCCGCGCAGAATTCACCCCTCCACTTT.

There are many counts of this clone. V usage is TRBV6-1 and J usage is TRBJ1-5; a possible D gene is TRBD1 (6 bases). Looked up from germline, CDR1 is MNHNS and CDR2 is SASEGT. V gave up 8 bases and J gave up 4 bases, with 27 bases separating them. This CDR3 region has 18 residues. The CDR3 region has the DNA TGTGCCAGCGTGGGGGGGAGGCAGGGGAATTTTATTAATCAGCCCCAGCATTTT. Translating gives CASVGGRQGNFINQPQHF.

This clone was detected ten times or more. V gene TRBV12-3 or TRBV12-4 combines with J gene TRBJ1-1; D unresolved. This CDR3 spans 14 amino acids. Trimming removed 0 bases from V and 0 bases from J, with 5 bases in between. CDR3 sequence (DNA): TGTGCCAGCAGTTTAGCAGGGATGAACACTGAAGCTTTCTTT. Encoded protein: CASSLAGMNTEAFF.

This clone was seen many times. The genes are TRBV12-3 or TRBV12-4 and TRBJ1-4; 7 nucleotides line up with TRBD1. This CDR3 is built from 15 residues. V lost 6 bases, J lost 8 bases, and 12 bases stayed unmatched. CDR3 sequence reads: CASRQRGRLGEKLFF. The CDR3 DNA reads as TGTGCCAGCAGGCAGAGGGGGCGCCTGGGGGAAAAACTGTTTTTT.

The sample holds many counts of this clone. CDR3 region: CASSHPFDGRNEQFF. As DNA, the CDR3 is TGTGCCAGCAGCCATCCTTTCGACGGACGGAATGAGCAGTTCTTC. The chain uses TRBV4-2 and TRBJ2-1; D not certain. This CDR3 has 15 amino acids. Trimming shortened V by 3 bases and J by 7 bases, and 16 bases separated the two germline ends. Germline V gene sequence: CDR1 LGHNA, CDR2 YNFKEQ.

With respect to this clone: At one end, the junction sequence differs from germline, possibly due to a read error. V and J are TRBV12-3 or TRBV12-4 and TRBJ2-2; possible D gene TRBD2, 7 bases. CDR3 length equals 15 residues. The CDR3 spells CDSAGGRGNTGELFF. The CDR3 coding sequence is TGTGACAGCGCCGGGGGGCGAGGGAACACCGGGGAGCTGTTTTTT.